The TCR beta chain described here comes from a study of shared clonotypes between healthy human individuals. Replicate sorted-subset PCRs were loaded with approximately 190 ng DNA, roughly 33,000 T cell genomes. In the source study's methods: Junction-only sequences without quality scores were provided by ImmunoSEQ, so filtering was different. Method: immunoSEQ multiplex PCR; TCRdb's copy keeps in-frame clones and lacks some. The V and J calls and clone size are taken from that table; D and trimming were inferred from the DNA. The sample lists roughly 2.2 million clones, approximately 95% occurring once. V lost 6 bases and J lost 7; bases outside the gene matches: 14. This CDR3 has 16 residues. Germline-derived CDR1 and CDR2 are LNHDA and SQIVND (reference sequence).

What was sequenced was naive CD4+ T cells from PBMCs. Subset indicated: CD45RA+ positively selected. This sequence originates from a man younger than 35 in good health. Some clones in this sample may be carry-over from other donors' samples. The rearrangement joins TRBV19 to TRBJ2-7; TRBD1 agrees at 11 bases. This chain's CDR3 is CASRAPPGQGDREQYF. The CDR3 DNA sequence: TGTGCCAGTAGAGCCCCCCCGGGACAGGGGGATAGGGAGCAGTACTTC.